These 26 T cell receptor beta chains share one sample of origin, sequenced in a study of blood T cells in healthy people across ages. Primed by a sample-barcoded 5' primer and a J-beta primer mix, a second PCR proceeded for about 7 to 12 cycles. Each CDR3 protein is one row after TCRdb ran MiXCR on the 5' RACE reads. The sample lists roughly 1,500,000 distinct CDR3 sequences; around 39% were seen once. The sequencing sample was made of blood. These receptors were obtained from a woman in her late teens or twenties in good health.

The chain has TRBV20-1 and TRBJ2-7; 7 nucleotides align to TRBD1. J lost 5 bases, V lost 3 bases, and 4 bases had no gene match. The CDR3 loop spans 12 amino acids. CDR1 DFQATT and CDR2 SNEGSKA come from the germline V gene (reference sequence). The CDR3 sequence: CSASRQGNEQYF. Written as DNA, the CDR3 is TGCAGTGCTAGTAGACAGGGTAACGAGCAGTACTTC.

The gene calls are TRBV6-1 and TRBJ2-1, with D tentatively TRBD1 (6 bases). Looked up from germline, CDR1 is MNHNS and CDR2 is SASEGT. The CDR3 covers 15 residues. Trimming removed 3 bases from V and 0 bases from J, with 9 bases in between. For the CDR3, the DNA is TGTGCCAGCAGTGATCAGGGGCCCTCCTACAATGAGCAGTTCTTC. This encodes CASSDQGPSYNEQFF.

In the case of this clonotype: A read error is possible here, since a much larger clone lies one base away. The chain is built from TRBV7-2 and TRBJ2-7; D possibly corresponds to TRBD2 (6 bases). V was cut by 4 bases and J by 7 bases, with 17 bases left in between. This CDR3 contains 14 residues. Germline assignment: CDR1 SGHTA and CDR2 FQGNSA. The CDR3 loop reads CASSCKGGPDEQYF. The CDR3 DNA reads as TGTGCCAGCAGCTGTAAAGGAGGGCCGGATGAGCAGTACTTC.

This clonotype was counted between two and nine times. The chain has TRBV6-4 and TRBJ2-1; 11 nucleotides match TRBD2. CDR1 and CDR2 from the germline V gene are MRHNA and SNTAGT. The CDR3 runs 16 residues. Losses at the gene ends were 3 bases for V and 9 bases for J; bases not matched to a gene: 10. The CDR3 DNA follows: TGTGCCAGCAGTGAGTTTACTAGCGGGAGCAATGTTGAGCAGTTCTTC. Translating it yields CASSEFTSGSNVEQFF.

There are a few counts of this clonotype. The rearrangement links TRBV5-1 to TRBJ2-7; D not resolved. V was clipped by 0 bases and J by 0 bases, with 7 bases between them. The CDR3 totals 14 residues. Germline V gene lookup returns CDR1 SGHRS and CDR2 YFSETQ. In DNA, the CDR3 is TGCGCCAGCAGCTTGGAGAACCCCTCCTACGAGCAGTACTTC. Translating it yields CASSLENPSYEQYF. Using reference TRBV5-1 and TRBJ2-7 for the parts outside the CDR3, the full variable domain is KAGVTQTPRYLIKTRGQQVTLSCSPISGHRSVSWYQQTPGQGLQFLFEYFSETQRNKGNFPGRFSGRQFSNSRSEMNVSTLELGDSALYLCASSLENPSYEQYFGPGTRLTVT.

This chain links TRBV4-2 with TRBJ1-1; 7 positions agree with TRBD1. The germline V gene encodes CDR1 LGHNA and CDR2 YNFKEQ. This CDR3 region has 17 residues. The V segment lost 3 bases and the J segment 0 bases; nucleotides outside the gene matches: 10. The CDR3 bases are TGTGCCAGCAGCCATAATAACAGGGGAGAAATGAACACTGAAGCTTTCTTT. This codes for CASSHNNRGEMNTEAFF.

This chain joins TRBV6-5 and TRBJ2-4; D tentatively reads TRBD1 or TRBD2 (5 bases each). The last part of the DNA fits TRBJ2-7 better; the J call may be wrong. The CDR3 is 14 residues long. Germline assignment: CDR1 MNHEY and CDR2 SVGAGI. CDR3: CASRKPGTNYEQYF. CDR3 bases: TGTGCCAGCAGGAAGCCCGGGACCAACTACGAGCAGTACTTC.

This chain uses TRBV6-2 or TRBV6-3 with TRBJ1-1, with D perhaps matching TRBD1 (5 bases). Germline-derived CDR1 and CDR2 are MNHEY and SVGEGT. Trimming shortened V by 2 bases and J by 2 bases, and 12 bases separated the two germline ends. The CDR3 runs to 15 residues. The CDR3 spells CASSYPKGPNTEAFF. The CDR3 coding sequence is TGTGCCAGCAGTTACCCCAAGGGGCCTAACACTGAAGCTTTCTTT.

The gene calls are TRBV30 and TRBJ2-3; D is ambiguous. V lost 5 bases and J 3 bases, leaving 9 bases between the germline ends. CDR1 GTSNPN and CDR2 SVGIG come from the germline V gene (reference sequence). The CDR3 spans 12 residues. The chain's CDR3 is CAWSPETDTQYF. DNA for the CDR3: TGTGCCTGGTCCCCCGAAACAGATACGCAGTATTTT.

This chain links TRBV5-5 with TRBJ2-7; D remains unclear. With 0 bases removed from V and 10 bases from J, the gap between germline ends came to 26 bases. Germline values: CDR1 SGHKS, CDR2 YYEKEE (reference sequence). The CDR3 extends over 17 amino acids. The CDR3: CASSLELAESPQDGQYF. CDR3 nucleotides: TGTGCCAGCAGCTTGGAGTTGGCGGAATCTCCTCAGGACGGCCAGTACTTC.

V usage is TRBV4-1 and J usage is TRBJ1-4; D unclear. This CDR3 contains 15 residues. Germline assignment: CDR1 MGHRA and CDR2 YSYEKL. With 0 bases removed from V and 0 bases from J, the gap between germline ends came to 5 bases. The CDR3 coding sequence is TGCGCCAGCAGCCAAGAGGAGGCAACTAATGAAAAACTGTTTTTT. This codes for CASSQEEATNEKLFF.

V and J are TRBV11-2 and TRBJ1-1; unclear D gene. CDR3 length: 14 amino acids. Germline assignment: CDR1 SGHAT and CDR2 FQNNGV. Deletions cut 2 bases from V and 7 bases from J, with 14 bases between. The CDR3 bases are TGTGCCAGCAGCTTACAATCACTAACCCGTGAAGCTTTCTTT. Translated, it gives CASSLQSLTREAFF.

This clonotype was seen more than once but under ten times. This chain connects TRBV2 to TRBJ2-1; perhaps D is TRBD1 or TRBD2 (5 bases each). Trimming took off 6 bases at V and 0 bases at J, with 12 bases between the two ends. Germline V gives CDR1 SNHLY, CDR2 FYNNEI. The CDR3 has 15 amino acids. The CDR3 loop reads CASRGDVSSYNEQFF. The DNA for the CDR3 is TGTGCCAGCAGGGGGGACGTTAGCTCCTACAATGAGCAGTTCTTC.

This clonotype was picked up a small number of times. This chain connects TRBV9 to TRBJ2-3; TRBD2 might be the D (6 bases). The CDR3 length is 16 residues. V was cut by 4 bases and J by 2 bases, with 17 bases left in between. The germline gives CDR1 SGDLS, CDR2 YYNGEE. CDR3 residues: CASSTRTGGITDTQYF. CDR3 DNA: TGTGCCAGCAGCACGCGGACTGGCGGGATCACAGATACGCAGTATTTT.

V is TRBV7-8 and J is TRBJ2-7; 12 positions agree with TRBD2. Germline V CDR1 and CDR2: SGHVS, FQNEAQ. Trimming at V came to 5 bases and at J to 2 bases, leaving 7 bases not matched to a gene. CDR3 length equals 16 residues. CDR3 nucleotide sequence: TGTGCCAGCAGCCGTCGGACTAGCGGGATCACCTACGAGCAGTACTTC. This gives the protein CASSRRTSGITYEQYF.

This chain connects TRBV6-5 to TRBJ2-6; 7 nucleotides align to TRBD2. Germline V gives CDR1 MNHEY, CDR2 SVGAGI. V was clipped by 7 bases and J by 0 bases; unmatched bases: 6. CDR3 size: 16 residues. The CDR3 coding sequence is TGTGCCAGCACCAGGACGGGAGGCTCTGGGGCCAACGTCCTGACTTTC. Amino acid sequence: CASTRTGGSGANVLTF.

This clonotype has a handful of counts. V and J are TRBV20-1 and TRBJ2-7; D unclear. The CDR3 covers 13 residues. Trimming pared 2 bases from V and 0 bases from J, leaving 8 bases between. Germline V gives CDR1 DFQATT, CDR2 SNEGSKA (reference sequence). In DNA, the CDR3 is TGCAGTGCTAGATCTGCGGACTCCTACGAGCAGTACTTC. Protein product: CSARSADSYEQYF.

The J gene is TRBJ1-1, the V gene TRBV2, with 10 positions matching TRBD1. J lost 5 bases, V lost 6 bases, and 9 bases had no gene match. The CDR3 runs 15 residues. Looked up from germline, CDR1 is SNHLY and CDR2 is FYNNEI. The CDR3 spells CASRETGGGGTEAFF. The CDR3 nucleotides read TGTGCCAGCAGGGAGACAGGGGGCGGAGGAACTGAAGCTTTCTTT.

This chain connects TRBV30 to TRBJ1-2; possibly TRBD1 for D (5 bases). The V end lost 8 bases, the J end lost 2 bases, and 9 bases lay between the germline ends. The germline V gene has CDR1 GTSNPN and CDR2 SVGIG (reference sequence). CDR3 length: 11 residues. The CDR3 is CAGTPNYGYTF. The CDR3 nucleotides are TGTGCCGGGACCCCAAACTATGGCTACACCTTC.

With respect to this clonotype: One end of the junction varies from germline; a read error may be responsible. The chain uses TRBV5-1 and TRBJ2-3; TRBD2 aligns across 16 bases. Germline CDR1 SGHRS, CDR2 YFSETQ. The CDR3 runs 19 residues. This chain's CDR3 is CAGSPQGLAGGLGTDTQYF. CDR3 DNA sequence: TGCGCCGGCAGCCCCCAGGGACTAGCGGGGGGGCTCGGCACAGATACGCAGTATTTT.

Many counts were recorded for this clonotype. The gene calls are TRBV4-1 and TRBJ2-7; D is unclear. V was clipped by 0 bases and J by 6 bases, with 6 bases between them. The germline gives CDR1 MGHRA, CDR2 YSYEKL. The CDR3 covers 12 residues. The CDR3, as DNA: TGCGCCAGCAGCCAAGATTCTGGCGAGCAGTACTTC. Its translation: CASSQDSGEQYF.

This chain links TRBV9 with TRBJ2-5; 11 nucleotides match TRBD2. V was clipped by 2 bases and J by 11 bases; unmatched bases: 11. CDR1 and CDR2 (germline): SGDLS, YYNGEE. The CDR3 covers 15 residues. The CDR3: CASSVLPTSGDEQYF. The DNA of the CDR3 is TGTGCCAGCAGCGTCCTGCCGACTAGCGGGGATGAGCAGTACTTC. The variable domain in full, with the rest retrieved from reference TRBV9 and TRBJ2-5, is DSGVTQTPKHLITATGQRVTLRCSPRSGDLSVYWYQQSLDQGLQFLIQYYNGEERAKGNILERFSAQQFPDLHSELNLSSLELGDSALYFCASSVLPTSGDEQYFGPGTRLLVL.

This chain uses TRBV9 with TRBJ2-7; D call uncertain. Deletions cut 0 bases from V and 5 bases from J, with 9 bases between. Germline lookup yields CDR1 SGDLS and CDR2 YYNGEE. CDR3 length: 13 amino acids. The CDR3 loop reads CASSVVPGHEQYF. CDR3 nucleotide sequence: TGTGCCAGCAGCGTAGTACCGGGCCACGAGCAGTACTTC.

The gene calls are TRBV7-2 and TRBJ2-1; tentatively, D is TRBD2 (5 bases). Between the trimmed V and J ends, which lost 4 bases and 9 bases, there was a span of 10 bases. The CDR3 length is 12 residues. The germline V gene encodes CDR1 SGHTA and CDR2 FQGNSA. The CDR3: CASSSGFGEQFF. The CDR3 DNA is TGTGCCAGCAGCTCGGGATTCGGTGAGCAGTTCTTC. The full variable domain, in which reference TRBV7-2 and TRBJ2-1 provide the parts outside the CDR3, is GAGVSQSPSNKVTEKGKDVELRCDPISGHTALYWYRQSLGQGLEFLIYFQGNSAPDKSGLPSDRFSAERTGGSVSTLTIQRTQQEDSAVYLCASSSGFGEQFFGPGTRLTVL.

The J gene is TRBJ2-3, the V gene TRBV5-1; D unclear. The CDR3 has 15 residues. Germline loops: CDR1 SGHRS, CDR2 YFSETQ. V was shortened by 8 bases and J by 0 bases, with 16 bases between the two germline ends. The CDR3 here is CASNTAETSTDTQYF. The CDR3 region has the DNA TGCGCCAGTAACACAGCAGAGACTAGCACAGATACGCAGTATTTT.

The gene calls are TRBV27 and TRBJ1-6; the D is unclear. The CDR3 extends over 13 amino acids. With 5 bases removed from V and 11 bases from J, the gap between germline ends came to 13 bases. CDR1 is MNHEY and CDR2 is SMNVEV in the germline V gene (reference sequence). CDR3 amino acids: CASSTTFDTPLHF. The CDR3 nucleotides are TGTGCCAGCAGTACCACTTTCGATACACCCCTCCACTTT.